These 2 T cell receptor beta chains came from one sample sequenced in a study of beta chain features in type 1 diabetes (dated by TCRdb to the late 2010s). Libraries were constructed by the immunoSEQ multiplex PCR assay. All of the isolated RNA was reverse transcribed with the High Capacity cDNA Reverse Transcription Kit, so expressed TCRB transcripts were sequenced. The clones in this table, taken by TCRdb from immuneACCESS, are in-frame only. Not every clone is retained; where verified, under half of the shortfall comes from an unresolved V gene, and the cause of the rest is unknown. Recorded for this sample are some 400,000 clones; over 12% of them occurred a single time. Clones ranked in the top ten supply approximately 0.02% of the sample. The sample taken for sequencing was naive CD4+ T cells from blood. Explained via the paper, the cell subset or site label denotes: true naive CD4+ T cells. These receptors all stem from a woman under 30 in good health.

The V gene is TRBV6-1, the J gene TRBJ2-1; D is uncertain. Trimming took 4 bases from V and 0 from J, leaving 7 bases between them. The germline V gene encodes CDR1 MNHNS and CDR2 SASEGT. The CDR3 contains 14 residues. CDR3 amino acids: CASSASRSYNEQFF. The CDR3 coding sequence is TGTGCCAGCAGTGCGTCTCGCTCCTACAATGAGCAGTTCTTC.

The CDR3 region is CAISDQTGKGVYGYTF. The CDR3 DNA follows: TGTGCCATCAGTGATCAGACAGGGAAAGGGGTGTATGGCTACACCTTC. The genes are TRBV10-3 and TRBJ1-2, with TRBD1 identical over 7 bases. Germline loops: CDR1 ENHRY, CDR2 SYGVKD. The CDR3 consists of 16 residues. V dropped 3 bases and J dropped 5; count of bases not matched to a gene: 12.